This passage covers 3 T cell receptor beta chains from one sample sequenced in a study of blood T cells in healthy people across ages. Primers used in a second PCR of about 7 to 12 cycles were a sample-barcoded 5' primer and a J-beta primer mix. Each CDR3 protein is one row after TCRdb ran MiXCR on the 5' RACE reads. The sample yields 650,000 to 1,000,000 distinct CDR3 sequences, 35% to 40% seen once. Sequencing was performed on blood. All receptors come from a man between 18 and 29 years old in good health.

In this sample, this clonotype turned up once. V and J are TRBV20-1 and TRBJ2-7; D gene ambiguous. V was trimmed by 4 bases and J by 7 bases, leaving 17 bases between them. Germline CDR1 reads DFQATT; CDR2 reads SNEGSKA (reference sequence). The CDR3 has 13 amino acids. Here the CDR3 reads CSATNGLLNEQYF. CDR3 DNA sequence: TGCAGTGCTACAAACGGGCTATTAAATGAGCAGTACTTC.

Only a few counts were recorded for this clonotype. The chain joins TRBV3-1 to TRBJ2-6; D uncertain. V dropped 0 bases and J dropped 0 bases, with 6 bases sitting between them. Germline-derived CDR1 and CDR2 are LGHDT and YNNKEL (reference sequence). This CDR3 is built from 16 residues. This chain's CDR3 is CASSQEPDSGANVLTF. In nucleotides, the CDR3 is TGTGCCAGCAGCCAAGAACCCGACTCTGGGGCCAACGTCCTGACTTTC.

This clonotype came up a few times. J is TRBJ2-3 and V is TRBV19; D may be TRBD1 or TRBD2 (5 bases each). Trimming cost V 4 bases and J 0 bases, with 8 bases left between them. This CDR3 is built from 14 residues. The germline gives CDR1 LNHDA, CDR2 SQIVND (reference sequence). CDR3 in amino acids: CASSNGASTDTQYF. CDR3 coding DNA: TGTGCCAGTAGTAACGGGGCGAGCACAGATACGCAGTATTTT. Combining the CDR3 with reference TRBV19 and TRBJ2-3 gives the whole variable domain DGGITQSPKYLFRKEGQNVTLSCEQNLNHDAMYWYRQDPGQGLRLIYYSQIVNDFQKGDIAEGYSVSREKKESFPLTVTSAQKNPTAFYLCASSNGASTDTQYFGPGTRLTVL.